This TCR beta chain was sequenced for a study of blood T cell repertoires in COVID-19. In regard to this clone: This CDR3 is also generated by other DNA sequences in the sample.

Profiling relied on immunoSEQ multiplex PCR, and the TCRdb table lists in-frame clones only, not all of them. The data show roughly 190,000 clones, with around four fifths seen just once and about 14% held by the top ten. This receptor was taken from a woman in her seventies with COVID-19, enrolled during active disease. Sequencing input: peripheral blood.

CDR3 amino acids: CASSSGTGVYNEQFF. CDR3 nucleotide sequence: TGCGCCAGCAGTTCCGGGACAGGGGTATACAATGAGCAGTTCTTC. This rearrangement joins TRBV5-1 to TRBJ2-1; 10 nucleotides line up with TRBD1. This CDR3 spans 15 amino acids. After removal of 5 bases from V and 4 bases from J, the junction contained 6 bases not matched to a gene. The germline gives CDR1 SGHRS, CDR2 YFSETQ.